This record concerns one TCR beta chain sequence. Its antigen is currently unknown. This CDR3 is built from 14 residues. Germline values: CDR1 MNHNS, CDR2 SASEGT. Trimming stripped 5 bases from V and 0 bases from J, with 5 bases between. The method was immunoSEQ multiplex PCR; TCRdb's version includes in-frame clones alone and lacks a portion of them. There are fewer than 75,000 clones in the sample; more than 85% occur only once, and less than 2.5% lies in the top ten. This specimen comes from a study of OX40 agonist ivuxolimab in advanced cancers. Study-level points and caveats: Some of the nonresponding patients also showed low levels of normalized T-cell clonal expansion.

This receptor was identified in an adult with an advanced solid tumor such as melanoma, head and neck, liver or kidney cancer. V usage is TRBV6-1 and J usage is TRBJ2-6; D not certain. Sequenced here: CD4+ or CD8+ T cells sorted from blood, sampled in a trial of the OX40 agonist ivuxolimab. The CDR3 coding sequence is TGTGCCAGCAGTCAGATCTCTGGGGCCAACGTCCTGACTTTC. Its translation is CASSQISGANVLTF.